This T cell receptor (beta chain) came from a study of shared clonotypes between healthy human individuals. Overall study findings and caveats: Sharing of clonotypes among donors was expected to vary with sequencing depth.

The repertoire was sequenced with immunoSEQ multiplex PCR; TCRdb's copy has only in-frame clones and lacks some. Of fewer than 1.4 million clones detected, about four fifths appear once; the ten largest clones hold under 0.8%. Comments on this clone: Its antigen is not known.

This clonotype was obtained from a man between 18 and 35 years old in good health. Some clones in this sample may be carry-over from other donors' samples. The sample was memory CD4+ T cells from PBMCs. Subset denoted: CD45RA-negative fraction.

CDR3 amino acids: CASSIGAGLQPQHF. Here the CDR3 DNA reads TGTGCCAGCAGCATCGGGGCAGGGCTTCAGCCCCAGCATTTT. The genes are TRBV6-6 and TRBJ1-5; D perhaps matches TRBD1 (5 bases). The CDR3 contains 14 residues. Germline V CDR1 and CDR2: MNHNY, SVGAGI (reference sequence). Trimming shortened V by 6 bases and J by 6 bases, and 15 bases separated the two germline ends.